There are many counts of the clone carrying this T cell receptor beta chain. This sample was included in a study of identical twins. This CDR3 has 17 amino acids. Trimming took 1 base from V and 0 from J; bases not matched to a gene: 6. TCRdb recomputed calls from the 5' RACE reads with MiXCR, one row per CDR3 protein. This table holds under 300,000 distinct CDR3 sequences, roughly 7.1% found once. These data are also associated with another study on T cells expressing NK-cell markers. That report notes: Leadership of the CD3+CD56-NKG2C+ fraction also belonged to these clonotypes in a few donors. The study did not resolve the HCMV specificity of expanded NKG2C+ T cell clones.

Sequenced sample: CD8+ T cells sorted from blood. The receptor comes from a woman under 30 in good health. The chain employs TRBV12-3 or TRBV12-4 and TRBJ1-5; 7 bases map to TRBD1. The CDR3 reads CASSLERDSYSNQPQHF. DNA of the CDR3: TGTGCCAGCAGTTTAGAGAGGGACAGCTATAGCAATCAGCCCCAGCATTTT.